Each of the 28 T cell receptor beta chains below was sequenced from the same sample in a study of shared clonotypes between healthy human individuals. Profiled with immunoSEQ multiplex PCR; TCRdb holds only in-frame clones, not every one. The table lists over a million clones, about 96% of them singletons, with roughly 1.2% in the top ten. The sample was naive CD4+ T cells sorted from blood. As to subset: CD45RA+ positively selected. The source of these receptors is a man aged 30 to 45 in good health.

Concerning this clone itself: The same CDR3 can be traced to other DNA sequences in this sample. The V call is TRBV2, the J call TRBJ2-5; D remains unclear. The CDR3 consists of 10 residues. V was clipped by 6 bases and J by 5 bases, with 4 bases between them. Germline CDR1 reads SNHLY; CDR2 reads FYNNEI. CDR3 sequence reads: CASRTETQYF. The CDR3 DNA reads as TGTGCCAGCAGGACCGAGACCCAGTACTTC.

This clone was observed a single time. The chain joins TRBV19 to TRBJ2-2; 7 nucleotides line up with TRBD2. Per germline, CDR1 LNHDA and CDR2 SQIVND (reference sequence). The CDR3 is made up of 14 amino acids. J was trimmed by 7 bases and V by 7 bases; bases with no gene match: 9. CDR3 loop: CASTARERDGELFF. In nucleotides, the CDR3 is TGTGCCAGTACAGCGCGGGAGCGTGACGGGGAGCTGTTTTTT. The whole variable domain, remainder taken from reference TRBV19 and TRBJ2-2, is DGGITQSPKYLFRKEGQNVTLSCEQNLNHDAMYWYRQDPGQGLRLIYYSQIVNDFQKGDIAEGYSVSREKKESFPLTVTSAQKNPTAFYLCASTARERDGELFFGEGSRLTVL.

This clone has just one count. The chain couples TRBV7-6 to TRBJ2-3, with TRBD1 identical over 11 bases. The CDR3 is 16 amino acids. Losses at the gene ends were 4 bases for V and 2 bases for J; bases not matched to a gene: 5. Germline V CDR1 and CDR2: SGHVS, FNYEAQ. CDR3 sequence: CASSSGTGGNTDTQYF. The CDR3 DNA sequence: TGTGCCAGCAGCTCTGGGACAGGGGGTAACACAGATACGCAGTATTTT.

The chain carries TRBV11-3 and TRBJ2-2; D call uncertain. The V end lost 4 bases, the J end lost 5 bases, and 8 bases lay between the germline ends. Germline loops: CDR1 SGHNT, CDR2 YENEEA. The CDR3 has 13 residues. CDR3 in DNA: TGTGCCAGCAGCTCGACCCTAACCGGGGAGCTGTTTTTT. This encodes CASSSTLTGELFF.

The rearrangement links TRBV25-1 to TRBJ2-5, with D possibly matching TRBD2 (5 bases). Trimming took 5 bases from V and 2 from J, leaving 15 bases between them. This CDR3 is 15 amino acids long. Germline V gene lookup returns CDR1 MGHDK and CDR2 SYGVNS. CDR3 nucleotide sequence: TGTGCCAGCAGTCGGGAAGGATTAATTCAAGAGACCCAGTACTTC. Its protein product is CASSREGLIQETQYF.

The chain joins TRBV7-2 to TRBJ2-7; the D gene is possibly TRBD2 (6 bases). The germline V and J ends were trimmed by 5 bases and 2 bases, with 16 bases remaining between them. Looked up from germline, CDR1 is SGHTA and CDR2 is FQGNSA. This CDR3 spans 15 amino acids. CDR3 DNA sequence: TGTGCCAGCAGCAGGGGACTCCTCGACCCCTACGAGCAGTACTTC. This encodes CASSRGLLDPYEQYF.

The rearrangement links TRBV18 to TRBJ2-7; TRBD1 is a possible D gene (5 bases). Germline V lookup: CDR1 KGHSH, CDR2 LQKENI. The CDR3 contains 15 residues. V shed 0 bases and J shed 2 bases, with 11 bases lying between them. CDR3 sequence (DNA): TGTGCCAGCTCACCACCGCAGGGATTCGCCTACGAGCAGTACTTC. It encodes CASSPPQGFAYEQYF.

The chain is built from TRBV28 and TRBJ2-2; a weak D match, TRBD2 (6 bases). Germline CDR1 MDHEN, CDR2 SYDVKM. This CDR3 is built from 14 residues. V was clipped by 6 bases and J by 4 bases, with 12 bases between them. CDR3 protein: CASRLGGTTGELFF. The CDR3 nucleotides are TGTGCCAGCAGGTTGGGGGGAACCACCGGGGAGCTGTTTTTT.

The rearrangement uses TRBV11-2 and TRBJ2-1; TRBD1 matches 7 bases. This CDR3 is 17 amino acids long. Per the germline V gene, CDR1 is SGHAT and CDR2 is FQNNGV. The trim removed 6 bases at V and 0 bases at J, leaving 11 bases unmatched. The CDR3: CASRKNSGTASYNEQFF. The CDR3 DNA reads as TGTGCCAGCAGGAAAAACTCCGGGACAGCCTCCTACAATGAGCAGTTCTTC.

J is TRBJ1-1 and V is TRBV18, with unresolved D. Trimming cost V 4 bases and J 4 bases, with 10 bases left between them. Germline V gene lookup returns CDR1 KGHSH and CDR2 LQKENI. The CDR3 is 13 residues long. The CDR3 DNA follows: TGTGCCAGCTCACACCGAAGCGGCACTGAAGCTTTCTTT. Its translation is CASSHRSGTEAFF.

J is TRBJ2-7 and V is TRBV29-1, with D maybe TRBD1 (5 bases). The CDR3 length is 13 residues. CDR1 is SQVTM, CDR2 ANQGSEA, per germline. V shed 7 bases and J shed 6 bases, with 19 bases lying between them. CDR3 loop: CSALDISRVEQYF. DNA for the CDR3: TGCAGCGCCTTGGACATCTCAAGGGTCGAGCAGTACTTC.

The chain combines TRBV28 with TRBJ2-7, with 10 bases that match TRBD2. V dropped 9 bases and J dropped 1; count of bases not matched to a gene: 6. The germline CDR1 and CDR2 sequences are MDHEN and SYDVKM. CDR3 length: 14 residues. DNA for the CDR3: TGTGCCAGTACCCTTAGCGGGAGGTCCTACGAGCAGTACTTC. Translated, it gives CASTLSGRSYEQYF.

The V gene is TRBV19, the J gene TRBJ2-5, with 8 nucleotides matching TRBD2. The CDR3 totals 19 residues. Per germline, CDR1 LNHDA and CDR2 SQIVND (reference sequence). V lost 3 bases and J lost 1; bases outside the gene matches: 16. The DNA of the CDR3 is TGTGCCAGTAGTATCCTGTGGGGAGCGGGAGAGGGCCCCCAAGAGACCCAGTACTTC. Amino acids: CASSILWGAGEGPQETQYF.

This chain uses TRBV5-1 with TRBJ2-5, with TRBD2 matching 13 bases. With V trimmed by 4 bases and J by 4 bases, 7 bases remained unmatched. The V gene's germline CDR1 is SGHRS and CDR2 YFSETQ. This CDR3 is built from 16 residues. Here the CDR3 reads CASSPLGLAGVETQYF. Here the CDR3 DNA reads TGCGCCAGCAGCCCGCTAGGACTAGCGGGAGTAGAGACCCAGTACTTC. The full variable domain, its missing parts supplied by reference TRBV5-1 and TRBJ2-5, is KAGVTQTPRYLIKTRGQQVTLSCSPISGHRSVSWYQQTPGQGLQFLFEYFSETQRNKGNFPGRFSGRQFSNSRSEMNVSTLELGDSALYLCASSPLGLAGVETQYFGPGTRLLVL.

CDR3: CASSVEGGPGELFF. DNA of the CDR3: TGTGCCAGCAGCGTAGAAGGGGGGCCCGGGGAGCTGTTTTTT. V and J are TRBV9 and TRBJ2-2; the D gene could be TRBD1 or TRBD2 (6 bases each). The V and J ends lost 0 bases and 6 bases respectively, with 9 bases between them. Germline V gene data show CDR1 as SGDLS and CDR2 as YYNGEE. The length of the CDR3 is 14 residues.

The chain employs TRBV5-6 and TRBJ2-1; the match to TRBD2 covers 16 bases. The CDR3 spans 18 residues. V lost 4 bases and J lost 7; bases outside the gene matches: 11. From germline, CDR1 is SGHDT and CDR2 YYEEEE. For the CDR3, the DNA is TGTGCCAGCAGCCCCTATAGGGGGGGACTAGCGGGAGGGAATGAGCAGTTCTTC. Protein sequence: CASSPYRGGLAGGNEQFF.

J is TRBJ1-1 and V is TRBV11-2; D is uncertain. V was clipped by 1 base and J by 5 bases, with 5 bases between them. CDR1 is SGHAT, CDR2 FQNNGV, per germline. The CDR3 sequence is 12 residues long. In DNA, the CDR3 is TGTGCCAGCAGCTTAGCGGGGACTGAAGCTTTCTTT. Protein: CASSLAGTEAFF.

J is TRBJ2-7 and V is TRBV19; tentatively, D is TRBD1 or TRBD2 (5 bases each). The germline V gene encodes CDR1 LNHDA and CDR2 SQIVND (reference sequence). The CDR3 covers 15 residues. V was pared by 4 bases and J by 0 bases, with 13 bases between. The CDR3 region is CASSTTWGSSYEQYF. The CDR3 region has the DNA TGTGCCAGTAGTACCACCTGGGGGTCCTCCTACGAGCAGTACTTC.

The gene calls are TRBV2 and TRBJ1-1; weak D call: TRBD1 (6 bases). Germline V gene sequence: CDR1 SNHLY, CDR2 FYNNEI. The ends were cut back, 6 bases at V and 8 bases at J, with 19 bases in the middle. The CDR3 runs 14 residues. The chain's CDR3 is CASSSLRGATEAFF. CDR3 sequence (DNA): TGTGCCAGCAGCTCTCTCAGGGGCGCGACCGAAGCTTTCTTT. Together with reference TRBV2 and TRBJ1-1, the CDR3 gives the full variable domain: EPEVTQTPSHQVTQMGQEVILRCVPISNHLYFYWYRQILGQKVEFLVSFYNNEISEKSEIFDDQFSVERPDGSNFTLKIRSTKLEDSAMYFCASSSLRGATEAFFGQGTRLTVV.

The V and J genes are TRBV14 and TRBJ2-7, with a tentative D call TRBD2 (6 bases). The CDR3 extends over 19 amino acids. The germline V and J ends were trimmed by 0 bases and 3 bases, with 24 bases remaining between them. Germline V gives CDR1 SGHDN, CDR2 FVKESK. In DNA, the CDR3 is TGTGCCAGCAGCCAAGATGGCGGATTTTGGGGGGATGCAGGCTACGAGCAGTACTTC. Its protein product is CASSQDGGFWGDAGYEQYF.

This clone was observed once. CDR3 sequence: CASSYYGDYGYTF. CDR3 sequence (DNA): TGTGCCAGCAGCTATTATGGCGACTATGGCTACACCTTC. V usage is TRBV7-2 and J usage is TRBJ1-2; D unclear. In germline, CDR1 is SGHTA, CDR2 FQGNSA. With 4 bases removed from V and 3 bases from J, the gap between germline ends came to 9 bases. CDR3 length equals 13 residues.

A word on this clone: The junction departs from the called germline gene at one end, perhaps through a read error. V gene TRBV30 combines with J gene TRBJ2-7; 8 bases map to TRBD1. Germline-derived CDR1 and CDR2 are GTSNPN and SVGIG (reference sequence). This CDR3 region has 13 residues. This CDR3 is CAWSATSGTGNFF. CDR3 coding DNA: TGTGCCTGGAGTGCAACCTCCGGGACAGGTAACTTCTTC.

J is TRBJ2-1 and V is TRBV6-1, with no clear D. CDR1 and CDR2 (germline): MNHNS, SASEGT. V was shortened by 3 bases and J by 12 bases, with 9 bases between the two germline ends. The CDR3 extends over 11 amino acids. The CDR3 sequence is CASSDPAAQFF. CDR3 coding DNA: TGTGCCAGCAGTGACCCCGCGGCGCAGTTCTTC.

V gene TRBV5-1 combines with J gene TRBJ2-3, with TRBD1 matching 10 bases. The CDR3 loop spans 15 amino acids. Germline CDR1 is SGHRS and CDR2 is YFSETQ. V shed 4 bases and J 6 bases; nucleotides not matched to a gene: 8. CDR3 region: CASSAGTGARDTQYF. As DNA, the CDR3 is TGCGCCAGCAGCGCAGGGACAGGGGCTAGGGATACGCAGTATTTT.

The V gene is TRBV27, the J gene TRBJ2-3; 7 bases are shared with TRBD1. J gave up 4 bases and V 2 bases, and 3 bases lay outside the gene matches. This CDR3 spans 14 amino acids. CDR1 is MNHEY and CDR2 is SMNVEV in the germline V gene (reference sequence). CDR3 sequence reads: CASSLVQGADTQYF. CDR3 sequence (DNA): TGTGCCAGCAGTTTAGTTCAGGGGGCAGATACGCAGTATTTT.

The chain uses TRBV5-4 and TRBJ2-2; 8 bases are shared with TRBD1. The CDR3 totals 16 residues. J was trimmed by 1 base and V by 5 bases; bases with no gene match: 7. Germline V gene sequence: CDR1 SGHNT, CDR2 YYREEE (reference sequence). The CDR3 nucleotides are TGTGCCAGCAGATCCAGGGGGCGCGTGAACACCGGGGAGCTGTTTTTT. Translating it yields CASRSRGRVNTGELFF.

CDR3 loop: CASKADTSYEQYF. The CDR3 coding sequence is TGTGCCAGCAAGGCCGACACTAGCTACGAGCAGTACTTC. This chain connects TRBV27 to TRBJ2-7; TRBD2 is a possible D gene (5 bases). This CDR3 contains 13 residues. Per germline, CDR1 MNHEY and CDR2 SMNVEV (reference sequence). Trimming left V 7 bases short and J 3 bases short, with 13 bases between.

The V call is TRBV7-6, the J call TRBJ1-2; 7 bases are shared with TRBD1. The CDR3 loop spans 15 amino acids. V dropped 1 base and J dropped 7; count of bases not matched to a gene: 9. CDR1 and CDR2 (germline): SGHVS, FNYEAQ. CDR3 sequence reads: CASSLEATGESGYTF. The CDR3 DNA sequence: TGTGCCAGCAGCTTAGAGGCAACAGGGGAGAGTGGCTACACCTTC. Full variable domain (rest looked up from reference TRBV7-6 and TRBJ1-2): GAGVSQSPRYKVTKRGQDVALRCDPISGHVSLYWYRQALGQGPEFLTYFNYEAQQDKSGLPNDRFSAERPEGSISTLTIQRTEQRDSAMYRCASSLEATGESGYTFGSGTRLTVV.